This paragraph covers one T cell receptor (beta chain) sequence. Antigen specificity is unknown. Related graft donors supplied nonmyeloablative bone marrow transplants, and mixed chimerism was transient. Unstimulated Tregs (CD4+CD25+CD127-) and CD4+CD25- non-Tregs were sorted from PBMCs. Repertoires were generated with immunoSEQ multiplex PCR, while TCRdb's copy carries only in-frame clones and drops some. The sample shows tens of thousands of clones, under 95% of them seen only once. Germline CDR1 and CDR2: SGHTA and FQGNSA. V lost 8 bases and J lost 4, with 12 bases in between. The CDR3 covers 13 residues. The data are from a study of Tregs in tolerant kidney transplant recipients. Study-wide findings and caveats: For some patients, primers changed over time, blocking nucleotide-level comparison. Expanding Tregs on activated donor B cells appeared to best identify donor-specific TCRbeta clones. The small number of patients limits these findings pending further validation.

This clonotype was sampled from a human patient who received a combined kidney and bone marrow transplant. Some T cells may arise from the graft donor. The V call is TRBV7-2, the J call TRBJ2-1; D gene uncertain. Sample: CD4+ T cells from blood (PBMCs), taken 12 months after the transplant. DNA for the CDR3: TGTGCCAGCGGCCCGGGTGTTTACAATGAGCAGTTCTTC. This sequence encodes CASGPGVYNEQFF.